This T cell receptor beta chain was sequenced in a study of blood T cell repertoires in COVID-19. Study information: Italy, Spain and the United States were the sources of the convalescent and acute COVID-19 samples. T cells, B-cell-depleted T cells, or PBMCs provided the cDNA or gDNA that served as material.

This CDR3 is 12 amino acids long. Germline assignment: CDR1 ENHRY and CDR2 SYGVKD. Source study methods: Amplification of reference gene primers was used by the study to estimate nucleated cell counts. Generated by immunoSEQ multiplex PCR, the TCRdb table keeps only in-frame clones and is missing some. That table is the source of V, J and clone size, and D and trimming were worked out from the DNA. The sample consists of over 110,000 clones, about nine tenths of them appearing once. The genes are TRBV10-3 and TRBJ1-3; D is possibly TRBD1 (6 bases). Input material: peripheral blood. The TCR sequence derives from a human donor in a cohort sampled during active COVID-19. The chain's CDR3 is CALGGAGNTIYF. The DNA for the CDR3 is TGTGCTTTAGGGGGGGCTGGAAACACCATATATTTT.